This TCR beta chain was found in a study of CD8 T cells in ankylosing spondylitis. Germline V lookup: CDR1 ENHRY, CDR2 SYGVKD. V was pared by 9 bases and J by 0 bases, with 12 bases between. The CDR3 runs 15 residues. From the 5' RACE reads, TCRdb called clonotypes with MiXCR, one entry per CDR3 protein. This sample has about 130,000 distinct CDR3 sequences, with roughly 11% found just once. The clonotype originates from a female donor with ankylosing spondylitis or in good health (not recorded which). The chain uses TRBV10-3 and TRBJ2-6; D gene ambiguous. Sequenced sample: blood, either unsorted or a sorted T cell fraction (not recorded which). In DNA, the CDR3 is TGTGCCATTTCGAGCCCCAGCTCTGGGGCCAACGTCCTGACTTTC. Translating gives CAISSPSSGANVLTF.